Listed below are T cell receptor beta chains from one sample, sequenced in a study of T cells in Graves' hyperthyroidism and ophthalmopathy. TCRdb called the multiplex PCR reads again in MiXCR, with one record for every CDR3 protein. The sample consists of 350,000 to 400,000 distinct CDR3 sequences, just under 15% of them appearing once. The sample taken for sequencing was blood. These receptors were collected from a woman between 25 and 40 years old with Graves' hyperthyroidism. CDR3s leave out the opening cysteine and the closing phenylalanine or tryptophan. Each record gives: V gene, J gene, clone size, CDR3 protein. Expanded clones get a size class; other rows say once, few or many, or leave the size out.

TRBV13	TRBJ2-7	NA	ASSSLGPHTIYEQY
TRBV24-1	TRBJ2-5	many	ATSETGGLKTQY
TRBV11-1	TRBJ2-7	many	ASSLELAGAYEQY
TRBV5-4	TRBJ1-1	NA	ASTTGGWNTEAF
TRBV7-9	TRBJ2-1	NA	ASSSNRDRGNNEQF
TRBV15	TRBJ2-5	many	ATSRDSGTNEQETQY
TRBV29-1	TRBJ2-5	NA	SDGLAEETQY
TRBV5-1	TRBJ2-1	NA	ASTDRNEQF
TRBV5-4	TRBJ2-3	few	ASSLDPSGSDTQY
TRBV20-1	TRBJ2-5	NA	SAILLGGGETQH
TRBV2	TRBJ1-2	NA	ASRGRGRASFGYT
TRBV4-2	TRBJ2-2	NA	ASSQGARVGGTSENTGELF
TRBV20-1	TRBJ1-5	many	SAHDRVSNQPQH
TRBV6-1	TRBJ2-7	many	ASSEAMGQFSYEQY
TRBV3-1	TRBJ2-4	few	ASSQERVSKNIQY
TRBV20-1	TRBJ2-3	many	SALDPGGTDTQY
TRBV2	TRBJ2-3	many	ASRAELANTQY
TRBV5-1	TRBJ1-6	few	ASSPDSGLDSPLH
TRBV30	TRBJ1-2	many	AWSVGGPGT
TRBV3-1	TRBJ2-3	many	ASSQDPGGSTDTQY
TRBV25-1	TRBJ2-5	NA	ASSATLAGGGTKETQY
TRBV18	TRBJ2-2	many	ASSPSGQGARELF
TRBV7-2	TRBJ1-1	many	ASSLTPTTGLTEAF